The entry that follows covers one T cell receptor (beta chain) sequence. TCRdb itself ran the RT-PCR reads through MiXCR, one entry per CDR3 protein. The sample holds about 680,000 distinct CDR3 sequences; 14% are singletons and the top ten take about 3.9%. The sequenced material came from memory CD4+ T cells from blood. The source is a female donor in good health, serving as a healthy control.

CDR3 DNA sequence: TGTGCCTGGAGTGTTTCGGACAGGGTGGGCACTGAAGCTTTCTTT. It codes for CAWSVSDRVGTEAFF. V is TRBV30 and J is TRBJ1-1; 8 bases line up with TRBD1. The CDR3 length is 15 residues. V shed 0 bases and J 4 bases; nucleotides not matched to a gene: 7. CDR1 and CDR2 from the germline V gene are GTSNPN and SVGIG (reference sequence).